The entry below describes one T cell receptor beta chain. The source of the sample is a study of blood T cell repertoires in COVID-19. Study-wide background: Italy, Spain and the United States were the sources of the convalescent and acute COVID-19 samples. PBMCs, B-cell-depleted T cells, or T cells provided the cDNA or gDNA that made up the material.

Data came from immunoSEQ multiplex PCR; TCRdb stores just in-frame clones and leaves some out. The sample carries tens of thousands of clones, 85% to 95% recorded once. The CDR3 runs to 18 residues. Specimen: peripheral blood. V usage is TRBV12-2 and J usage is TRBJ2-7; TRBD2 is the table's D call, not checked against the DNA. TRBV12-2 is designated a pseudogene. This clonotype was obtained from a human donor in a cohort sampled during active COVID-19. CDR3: CASRQAPGSGGVSYEQYV. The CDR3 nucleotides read TGTGCAAGTCGCCAGGCCCCTGGATCTGGGGGGGTGAGCTACGAGCAGTACGTC.